The 10 T cell receptor beta chains listed next were all sequenced from one sample in a study of blood T cells in healthy people across ages. A J-beta primer mix and a sample-barcoded 5' primer were used in a second PCR of about 6 to 12 cycles. MiXCR, applied by TCRdb to the 5' RACE reads, yields one record per CDR3 protein. The sample lists 800,000 to 900,000 distinct CDR3 sequences, about 62% occurring once. Sequenced: blood. The source of these receptors is a man aged 25 to 45 in good health.

The V call is TRBV6-5, the J call TRBJ2-3; maybe TRBD1 (6 bases). CDR1 is MNHEY, CDR2 SVGAGI, per germline. The germline V and J ends were trimmed by 5 bases and 7 bases, with 22 bases remaining between them. The CDR3 runs to 16 residues. In nucleotides, the CDR3 is TGTGCCAGCAGTCCCTCCCTACAGGGATCGGGAAATACGCAGTATTTT. This translates into CASSPSLQGSGNTQYF.

The CDR3 protein is CASRRGTGRDTQYF. In DNA, the CDR3 is TGTGCCAGCAGACGGGGGACAGGGCGAGATACGCAGTATTTT. The chain uses TRBV12-3 or TRBV12-4 and TRBJ2-3, with 9 bases identical to TRBD1. The CDR3 contains 14 residues. The J segment lost 5 bases and the V segment lost 6 bases, leaving 6 bases of the junction unmatched.

The chain employs TRBV7-9 and TRBJ1-2; 9 bases line up with TRBD1. Per germline, CDR1 SEHNR and CDR2 FQNEAQ (reference sequence). With V trimmed by 1 base and J by 3 bases, 0 bases remained unmatched. CDR3 length: 14 amino acids. DNA for the CDR3: TGTGCCAGCAGCTTAGACAGGGGGCACTATGGCTACACCTTC. This translates into CASSLDRGHYGYTF.

In this sample, this clonotype turned up a few times. The J gene is TRBJ2-5, the V gene TRBV12-3 or TRBV12-4, with TRBD1 matching over 11 bases. V lost 5 bases, J lost 4 bases, and 6 bases stayed unmatched. The CDR3 contains 15 residues. The CDR3 here is CASSAGTGGVETQYF. DNA of the CDR3: TGTGCCAGCAGTGCCGGGACAGGGGGTGTAGAGACCCAGTACTTC.

This clonotype was seen many times. The chain uses TRBV18 and TRBJ2-7; maybe TRBD2 (5 bases). Trimming left V 3 bases short and J 0 bases short, with 9 bases between. CDR1 is KGHSH and CDR2 is LQKENI in the germline V gene. The CDR3 contains 14 residues. CDR3 region: CASSPGATSYEQYF. The CDR3, as DNA: TGTGCCAGCTCACCGGGAGCAACCTCCTACGAGCAGTACTTC.

In this sample, this clonotype turned up a few times. J is TRBJ2-3 and V is TRBV4-3; the D gene is possibly TRBD1 (5 bases). V lost 4 bases, J lost 0 bases, and 11 bases lay in between. The CDR3 runs to 15 residues. Germline values: CDR1 LGHNA, CDR2 YSLEER. CDR3 protein: CASSPIDRSTDTQYF. For the CDR3, the DNA is TGCGCCAGCAGCCCTATCGACAGAAGCACAGATACGCAGTATTTT.

The chain has TRBV12-3 or TRBV12-4 and TRBJ2-7, with TRBD2 matching over 11 bases. This CDR3 has 15 amino acids. With V trimmed by 4 bases and J by 5 bases, 7 bases remained unmatched. The CDR3 DNA reads TGTGCCAGCAGTTCCGCTAGCGGGGGGCCTGACGAGCAGTACTTC. Translating gives CASSSASGGPDEQYF.

This clonotype was recorded once. This chain connects TRBV29-1 to TRBJ2-1; 8 nucleotides match TRBD1. Trimming took 4 bases from V and 7 from J; bases not matched to a gene: 3. From germline, CDR1 is SQVTM and CDR2 ANQGSEA. The CDR3 is 12 amino acids. CDR3 sequence reads: CSVGQGRNEQFF. The CDR3 region has the DNA TGCAGCGTTGGACAGGGGAGGAATGAGCAGTTCTTC.

This chain uses TRBV28 with TRBJ2-5; no clear D. Gene TRBJ2-7 matches the end of the DNA better, so the J call may be wrong. This CDR3 contains 11 residues. The germline CDR1 and CDR2 sequences are MDHEN and SYDVKM. The CDR3: CASSSHNEQYF. For the CDR3, the DNA is TGTGCCAGCAGTTCCCACAACGAGCAGTACTTC.

In its sample, this clonotype was seen a few times. V usage is TRBV20-1 and J usage is TRBJ2-7, with D possibly TRBD2 on 6 matching bases. The length of the CDR3 is 11 residues. V was trimmed by 6 bases and J by 3 bases, leaving 9 bases between them. The V gene's germline CDR1 is DFQATT and CDR2 SNEGSKA (reference sequence). The CDR3 sequence: CSAPSVYEQYF. As DNA, the CDR3 is TGCAGTGCGCCTAGCGTCTACGAGCAGTACTTC.